The TCR beta chain described here comes from a study of blood T cell repertoires in COVID-19. Looking at the study overall: The origin of the acute and convalescent COVID-19 samples was the United States, Italy and Spain. The analysed material was cDNA or gDNA that came from T cells, B-cell-depleted T cells, or PBMCs.

Trimming removed 5 bases at V and 5 bases at J, with 9 bases between. Germline V gene data show CDR1 as KGHSH and CDR2 as LQKENI. The CDR3 sequence is 13 residues long. How the authors handled the data: Estimation of nucleated cell counts was performed using reference gene primer amplification. TCRdb keeps only in-frame clones here, not all; method: immunoSEQ multiplex PCR. The V and J calls and clone size were taken over from that table, and D and trimming were inferred from the DNA. The sample consists of tens of thousands of clones, more than 85% of them appearing once. This TCR was sampled from a woman aged 55 to 70 with active COVID-19. The V call is TRBV18, the J call TRBJ1-4; no clear D gene. The sample was peripheral blood. CDR3 in DNA: TGTGCCAGCTCAGGCGGTAGGAATGAAAAACTGTTTTTT. Translated: CASSGGRNEKLFF.